Listed here is a single T cell receptor beta chain. The antigen is unknown. Each CDR3 protein gets one entry after TCRdb re-called the reads with MiXCR. The sample lists over 40,000 distinct CDR3 sequences; nearly 20% were seen once. The data originate from a study of T cell repertoires in cytomegalovirus infection. Background on the study: Well-studied HLA-B-restricted epitopes and recently identified HLA-C-restricted epitopes of CMV were both used in the study.

The V and J ends lost 3 bases and 0 bases, in that order; junction bases with no gene match: 1. This CDR3 has 15 residues. Study conclusions and caveats: Cumulated frequencies of public TCR beta families served to identify carriers of CMV plus the relevant HLA. It was HLA-C-restricted CMV-specific TCR beta clonotypes that dominated the response ex vivo.

Sequenced material: CD8+ T cells from cultured PBMCs, taken from culture after CMV antigen stimulation. The sequence was obtained from a human donor in good health (CMV status not recorded). Some clones in this sample may be carry-over from other donors' samples. The chain recombines TRBV12-3 or TRBV12-4 with TRBJ1-3; 8 bases are a match to TRBD1. CDR3 region: CASSLTGDSGNTIYF. The CDR3 DNA reads as TGTGCCAGCAGTTTGACAGGGGACTCTGGAAACACCATATATTTT.